Following are 27 T cell receptor beta chains from one sample sequenced in a study of cytomegalovirus exposure and HLA in healthy donors. PCR was performed using 60 Vbeta and 13 Jbeta primers. Only in-frame clones appear in the TCRdb table, and some are missing; sequencing was by immunoSEQ multiplex PCR. Of around 90,000 clones listed, around three fifths were seen once; the top ten hold around a fifth. The sequenced sample consisted of PBMCs. These receptors originate from a woman aged 45-65 years in good health and CMV-seropositive.

The chain employs TRBV7-8 and TRBJ1-6, with 9 nucleotides matching TRBD1. The junction had 6 bases not matched to a gene; V was cut back by 3 bases and J by 0 bases. The CDR3 consists of 18 residues. CDR1 is SGHVS and CDR2 is FQNEAQ in the germline V gene. The CDR3 bases are TGTGCCAGCAGCTTCCTGGGACAGGGAGTCTCCTATAATTCACCCCTCCACTTT. Protein: CASSFLGQGVSYNSPLHF. The whole variable domain, remainder taken from reference TRBV7-8 and TRBJ1-6, is GAGVSQSPRYKVAKRGQDVALRCDPISGHVSLFWYQQALGQGPEFLTYFQNEAQLDKSGLPSDRFFAERPEGSVSTLKIQRTQQEDSAVYLCASSFLGQGVSYNSPLHFGNGTRLTVT.

This chain joins TRBV2 and TRBJ1-1; D possibly corresponds to TRBD1 (5 bases). Looked up from germline, CDR1 is SNHLY and CDR2 is FYNNEI. The CDR3 sequence is 14 residues long. Trimming removed 1 base from V and 5 bases from J, with 11 bases in between. The CDR3 reads CASSEGPGGTEAFF. The CDR3 nucleotides are TGTGCCAGCAGTGAAGGGCCGGGGGGGACTGAAGCTTTCTTT.

The chain carries TRBV15 and TRBJ1-2, with D perhaps matching TRBD1 (6 bases). CDR3 length: 15 amino acids. The germline gives CDR1 LNHNV, CDR2 YYDKDF (reference sequence). V lost 1 base to trimming and J lost 7 bases, with 16 bases between them. The CDR3 reads CATSRVPGVGGGYTF. CDR3 bases: TGTGCCACCAGCAGAGTCCCAGGGGTTGGTGGTGGCTACACCTTC.

The V call is TRBV18, the J call TRBJ1-5; D is unclear. The germline gives CDR1 KGHSH, CDR2 LQKENI. The V end lost 1 base, the J end lost 5 bases, and 12 bases lay between the germline ends. This CDR3 is built from 15 residues. The CDR3 nucleotides read TGTGCCAGCTCACCACAGGAGGGTCCTTATCAGCCCCAGCATTTT. Translating it yields CASSPQEGPYQPQHF.

The chain couples TRBV10-3 to TRBJ1-2; perhaps TRBD1 as D (5 bases). Trimming shortened V by 2 bases and J by 8 bases, and 9 bases separated the two germline ends. Germline loops: CDR1 ENHRY, CDR2 SYGVKD. CDR3 length: 12 residues. The CDR3 region has the DNA TGTGCCATCAGTGAGGGGAGGGACGGCTACACCTTC. Amino acids: CAISEGRDGYTF.

The chain carries TRBV4-2 and TRBJ2-7, with a possible D match to TRBD1 (6 bases). Between the trimmed V and J ends, which lost 0 bases and 2 bases, there was a span of 14 bases. This CDR3 has 16 amino acids. The germline V gene encodes CDR1 LGHNA and CDR2 YNFKEQ. CDR3 coding DNA: TGTGCCAGCAGCCAAGATAGCAGGGGCCTTACCTACGAGCAGTACTTC. Translating gives CASSQDSRGLTYEQYF.

V gene TRBV30 combines with J gene TRBJ2-2; D possibly corresponds to TRBD1 (5 bases). V lost 0 bases and J lost 7, with 12 bases in between. Germline V gene lookup returns CDR1 GTSNPN and CDR2 SVGIG (reference sequence). This CDR3 contains 14 residues. The CDR3 spells CAWSVLRVGGELFF. DNA of the CDR3: TGTGCCTGGAGTGTACTCAGGGTCGGCGGGGAGCTGTTTTTT. Full variable domain (rest looked up from reference TRBV30 and TRBJ2-2): SQTIHQWPATLVQPVGSPLSLECTVEGTSNPNLYWYRQAAGRGLQLLFYSVGIGQISSEVPQNLSASRPQDRQFILSSKKLLLSDSGFYLCAWSVLRVGGELFFGEGSRLTVL.

Comment on this clone: Germline and junction disagree at one end, which may indicate a read error. The rearrangement uses TRBV28 and TRBJ2-7, with a tentative D call TRBD2 (7 bases). The CDR3 runs 15 residues. Germline CDR1 is MDHEN and CDR2 is SYDVKM. The CDR3 coding sequence is TGTGCCAGCAGTTTATCGGGGGGAGCAGGCCGGGACACACACTTC. Protein sequence: CASSLSGGAGRDTHF. The entire variable domain, with the rest obtained from reference TRBV28 and TRBJ2-7, is as follows: DVKVTQSSRYLVKRTGEKVFLECVQDMDHENMFWYRQDPGLGLRLIYFSYDVKMKEKGDIPEGYSVSREKKERFSLILESASTNQTSMYLCASSLSGGAGRDTHFGPGTRLTVT.

This rearrangement joins TRBV6-4 to TRBJ2-3; maybe TRBD2 (6 bases). The CDR3 consists of 15 residues. Germline V gene sequence: CDR1 MRHNA, CDR2 SNTAGT. V was trimmed by 6 bases and J by 7 bases, leaving 20 bases between them. The CDR3 loop reads CASSPTSSASYTQYF. The CDR3 DNA follows: TGTGCCAGCAGCCCCACTAGCTCCGCTAGTTATACGCAGTATTTT.

This clone was found a few times. V and J are TRBV9 and TRBJ2-3; tentative D call: TRBD2 (6 bases). There are 17 residues in the CDR3. The ends were cut back, 2 bases at V and 2 bases at J, with 18 bases in the middle. Germline CDR1 is SGDLS and CDR2 is YYNGEE. CDR3 coding DNA: TGTGCCAGCAGCGTCCAAGGTGGGAGGACTCTCACAGATACGCAGTATTTT. Its translation: CASSVQGGRTLTDTQYF.

V usage is TRBV18 and J usage is TRBJ1-5; TRBD1 matches 8 bases. V trimming: 8 bases; J trimming: 4 bases; junction bases outside the gene matches: 4. The V gene's germline CDR1 is KGHSH and CDR2 LQKENI. The CDR3 has 13 amino acids. The CDR3 reads CASQGQANQPQHF. CDR3 nucleotide sequence: TGTGCCAGCCAGGGACAGGCTAATCAGCCCCAGCATTTT. Looking up the rest from reference TRBV18 and TRBJ1-5 gives the full variable domain: NAGVMQNPRHLVRRRGQEARLRCSPMKGHSHVYWYRQLPEEGLKFMVYLQKENIIDESGMPKERFSAEFPKEGPSILRIQQVVRGDSAAYFCASQGQANQPQHFGDGTRLSIL.

The V gene is TRBV2, the J gene TRBJ1-5; D is unresolved. Germline V gives CDR1 SNHLY, CDR2 FYNNEI. V lost 1 base and J lost 3, with 4 bases in between. The CDR3 is 13 amino acids. The CDR3 region is CASSEVANQPQHF. The CDR3 DNA is TGTGCCAGCAGTGAAGTGGCCAATCAGCCCCAGCATTTT. Drawing the rest from reference TRBV2 and TRBJ1-5, the complete variable domain is EPEVTQTPSHQVTQMGQEVILRCVPISNHLYFYWYRQILGQKVEFLVSFYNNEISEKSEIFDDQFSVERPDGSNFTLKIRSTKLEDSAMYFCASSEVANQPQHFGDGTRLSIL.

This clone was observed a few times. CDR3 nucleotide sequence: TGTGCCAGCAGTTTGGGGGGGGGTATCACGGGCACTGAAGCTTTCTTT. It translates to CASSLGGGITGTEAFF. The rearrangement links TRBV27 to TRBJ1-1, with D tentatively TRBD1 (5 bases). CDR3 length: 16 amino acids. From germline, CDR1 is MNHEY and CDR2 SMNVEV (reference sequence). Trimming took 3 bases from V and 4 from J, leaving 18 bases between them.

This clone was found a few times. The chain combines TRBV11-2 with TRBJ1-1, with a tentative D call TRBD1 (5 bases). The CDR3 has 14 residues. The V end lost 5 bases, the J end lost 0 bases, and 10 bases lay between the germline ends. Germline V gene data show CDR1 as SGHAT and CDR2 as FQNNGV. CDR3: CASSAMTVNTEAFF. In DNA, the CDR3 is TGTGCCAGCAGCGCGATGACAGTGAACACTGAAGCTTTCTTT.

This sequence joins TRBV28 and TRBJ2-1, with 10 bases identical to TRBD2. The CDR3 length is 15 residues. Germline trimming cut 6 bases from V and 4 bases from J; bases unmatched to any gene: 6. In germline, CDR1 is MDHEN, CDR2 SYDVKM. The CDR3 protein is CASSWLAGEYNEQFF. In nucleotides, the CDR3 is TGTGCCAGCAGCTGGCTAGCGGGGGAGTACAATGAGCAGTTCTTC.

The chain carries TRBV28 and TRBJ2-3; 11 positions agree with TRBD2. From germline, CDR1 is MDHEN and CDR2 SYDVKM. This CDR3 has 19 residues. V shed 5 bases, J shed 0 bases, and the junction held 13 bases outside the gene matches. CDR3 DNA sequence: TGTGCCAGCAGTCCCATTGGGCTAGCGGGGGGCTCCAGCACAGATACGCAGTATTTT. This encodes CASSPIGLAGGSSTDTQYF.

This chain links TRBV18 with TRBJ1-2; perhaps TRBD1 as D (5 bases). The CDR3 consists of 13 residues. Trimming stripped 4 bases from V and 4 bases from J, with 10 bases between. Germline CDR1 and CDR2: KGHSH and LQKENI. The chain's CDR3 is CASSQTAAYGYTF. In nucleotides, the CDR3 is TGTGCCAGCTCACAGACAGCCGCCTATGGCTACACCTTC.

In its sample, this clone was seen once. This chain uses TRBV6-6 with TRBJ2-2, with 10 bases matching TRBD1. This CDR3 has 16 residues. The V and J ends lost 7 bases and 6 bases, in that order; junction bases with no gene match: 11. Germline CDR1 is MNHNY and CDR2 is SVGAGI (reference sequence). The CDR3: CASNPAGTGDPGELFF. DNA for the CDR3: TGTGCCAGCAACCCAGCCGGGACAGGGGATCCCGGGGAGCTGTTTTTT.

On this clone: In the same sample, other DNA sequences code for this CDR3. V gene TRBV5-1 combines with J gene TRBJ2-3; TRBD2 matches 8 bases. The V gene's germline CDR1 is SGHRS and CDR2 YFSETQ. CDR3 length equals 14 residues. V was clipped by 0 bases and J by 3 bases; unmatched bases: 0. The DNA of the CDR3 is TGCGCCAGCAGCTTGGCGGGGGGGACAGATACGCAGTATTTT. This sequence encodes CASSLAGGTDTQYF.

The rearrangement uses TRBV6-1 and TRBJ1-1; D uncertain. The CDR3 is 14 residues long. Trimming stripped 4 bases from V and 0 bases from J, with 9 bases between. Germline CDR1 is MNHNS and CDR2 is SASEGT. The chain's CDR3 is CASSARRMNTEAFF. The CDR3 DNA reads TGTGCCAGCAGTGCCCGGCGGATGAACACTGAAGCTTTCTTT.

The V gene is TRBV7-2, the J gene TRBJ1-2; the D gene is possibly TRBD1 (6 bases). The CDR3 is 15 residues long. Germline loops: CDR1 SGHTA, CDR2 FQGNSA. V lost 4 bases and J lost 2, with 14 bases in between. CDR3 DNA: TGTGCCAGCAGCTCACAGGGATCCCGGAACTATGGCTACACCTTC. This translates into CASSSQGSRNYGYTF.

The chain uses TRBV5-5 and TRBJ2-7, with 14 positions matching TRBD2. CDR1 and CDR2 from the germline V gene are SGHKS and YYEKEE (reference sequence). The CDR3 consists of 16 residues. Unmatched junction bases numbered 5, after V lost 3 bases and J lost 3 bases. The CDR3 reads CASSSTSGGVGYEQYF. DNA for the CDR3: TGTGCCAGCAGCTCGACTAGCGGGGGGGTAGGCTACGAGCAGTACTTC.

V and J are TRBV15 and TRBJ2-5; 16 positions agree with TRBD2. The germline CDR1 and CDR2 sequences are LNHNV and YYDKDF (reference sequence). Trimming removed 5 bases from V and 1 base from J; junction bases left unmatched: 7. This CDR3 contains 18 residues. The CDR3, as DNA: TGTGCCACCAGCCGTCCCGGGACTAGCGGGGGGGGCCAAGAGACCCAGTACTTC. Translated, it gives CATSRPGTSGGGQETQYF.

The V gene is TRBV19, the J gene TRBJ2-7; possible D gene TRBD1, 6 bases. The V end was cut by 5 bases, the J end by 3 bases, with 11 bases between. The CDR3 has 13 residues. Germline values: CDR1 LNHDA, CDR2 SQIVND (reference sequence). The CDR3 DNA follows: TGTGCCAGTAGTGCCCGGACAGACTACGAGCAGTACTTC. It translates to CASSARTDYEQYF.

There are a few counts of this clone. This rearrangement joins TRBV7-9 to TRBJ2-3; no reliable D call. This CDR3 has 14 residues. Germline CDR1 is SEHNR and CDR2 is FQNEAQ (reference sequence). V lost 0 bases and J lost 4, with 8 bases in between. In DNA, the CDR3 is TGTGCCAGCAGCTTAGCTCTCGGGTCAGATACGCAGTATTTT. Its translation: CASSLALGSDTQYF.

V gene TRBV6-5 combines with J gene TRBJ1-4; D possibly corresponds to TRBD1 (5 bases). Trimming removed 7 bases from V and 4 bases from J, with 16 bases in between. CDR3 size: 15 residues. Germline V gene sequence: CDR1 MNHEY, CDR2 SVGAGI. The CDR3 DNA sequence: TGTGCCAGCACCCTCGGGCGGGGCCTTAATGAAAAACTGTTTTTT. This codes for CASTLGRGLNEKLFF.

The chain has TRBV18 and TRBJ1-6; 9 bases fit TRBD1. Losses at the gene ends were 4 bases for V and 7 bases for J; bases not matched to a gene: 8. Germline V gene sequence: CDR1 KGHSH, CDR2 LQKENI. This CDR3 has 16 residues. Written as DNA, the CDR3 is TGTGCCAGCTCACTTCAGACAGGGGGAGGAAATTCACCCCTCCACTTT. Its protein product is CASSLQTGGGNSPLHF.